The 19 T cell receptor beta chains below all came from one sample that was sequenced in a study of T cell changes during pregnancy in multiple sclerosis. The method was immunoSEQ multiplex PCR; TCRdb's version includes in-frame clones alone and lacks a portion of them. The repertoire holds tens of thousands of clones, with more than 85% as singletons. The material sequenced was CD4+ T cells from peripheral blood mononuclear cells, taken in the third trimester of pregnancy. These receptors were collected from a female donor with multiple sclerosis, enrolled in a pregnancy study.

This sequence joins TRBV9 and TRBJ2-3, with 9 bases aligning to TRBD2. Per germline, CDR1 SGDLS and CDR2 YYNGEE. The CDR3 length is 15 residues. V was pared by 3 bases and J by 4 bases, with 6 bases of the junction left unmatched. CDR3 DNA sequence: TGTGCCAGCAGCGGTGGCGGGGGGGCATCAGATACGCAGTATTTT. Translation gives CASSGGGGASDTQYF.

This clone has a single count. The chain recombines TRBV18 with TRBJ2-7, with unresolved D. The length of the CDR3 is 14 residues. V was pared by 2 bases and J by 0 bases, with 8 bases between. Germline V gives CDR1 KGHSH, CDR2 LQKENI. In nucleotides, the CDR3 is TGTGCCAGCTCACCAGCAACCAGCTCCTACGAGCAGTACTTC. It specifies CASSPATSSYEQYF.

The rearrangement links TRBV4-2 to TRBJ2-1, with D possibly TRBD1 on 5 matching bases. Germline V lookup: CDR1 LGHNA, CDR2 YNFKEQ. The CDR3 is made up of 15 amino acids. The V end was cut by 3 bases, the J end by 8 bases, with 17 bases between. Written as DNA, the CDR3 is TGTGCCAGCAGCCAGGATAAGGGGTCCCCACATGAGCAGTTCTTC. Translation gives CASSQDKGSPHEQFF.

About this clone: Germline and junction disagree at one end, which may indicate a read error. V gene TRBV11-2 combines with J gene TRBJ2-1; 8 nucleotides agree with TRBD2. The germline V gene has CDR1 SGHAT and CDR2 FQNNGV. The CDR3 runs 14 residues. CDR3 residues: CAISGSGSYNEQFF. Written as DNA, the CDR3 is TGTGCCATCAGCGGGAGTGGCTCCTACAATGAGCAGTTCTTC.

The rearrangement uses TRBV30 and TRBJ2-1, with TRBD1 matching over 7 bases. The CDR3 runs to 15 residues. Germline loops: CDR1 GTSNPN, CDR2 SVGIG (reference sequence). Losses at the gene ends were 2 bases for V and 2 bases for J; bases not matched to a gene: 6. CDR3 amino acids: CAWSIGQGAYNEQFF. CDR3 in DNA: TGTGCCTGGAGTATTGGCCAGGGGGCCTACAATGAGCAGTTCTTC.

The V gene is TRBV19, the J gene TRBJ1-5, with D possibly being TRBD1 (5 bases). Trimming stripped 9 bases from V and 7 bases from J, with 19 bases between. This CDR3 region has 14 residues. Germline-derived CDR1 and CDR2 are LNHDA and SQIVND (reference sequence). The CDR3 DNA reads TGTGCCAGCAAATTCGGGGGGGTCAAACAGCCCCAGCATTTT. Translating gives CASKFGGVKQPQHF.

The chain is built from TRBV9 and TRBJ1-5; 7 nucleotides agree with TRBD1. The germline V gene encodes CDR1 SGDLS and CDR2 YYNGEE. The CDR3 contains 15 residues. V was pared by 4 bases and J by 7 bases, with 11 bases of the junction left unmatched. The CDR3 nucleotides read TGTGCCAGCAGCAAAGGGACAGAGGGTAGGCAGCCCCAGCATTTT. It encodes CASSKGTEGRQPQHF.

This chain links TRBV7-9 with TRBJ1-6; D gene unclear. The V and J ends lost 5 bases and 9 bases respectively, with 20 bases between them. The length of the CDR3 is 16 residues. Germline CDR1 and CDR2: SEHNR and FQNEAQ (reference sequence). The CDR3 spells CASSPPASGEGSPLHF. CDR3 nucleotides: TGTGCCAGCAGCCCCCCAGCTTCCGGCGAGGGTTCACCCCTCCACTTT.

The chain couples TRBV7-2 to TRBJ2-7; possible D gene TRBD2, 5 bases. Per germline, CDR1 SGHTA and CDR2 FQGNSA. The CDR3 runs 12 residues. Trimming removed 2 bases from V and 4 bases from J, with 6 bases in between. The DNA of the CDR3 is TGTGCCAGCAGCTTATGGGAGTACGAGCAGTACTTC. Amino acid sequence: CASSLWEYEQYF.

The V call is TRBV14, the J call TRBJ1-2; a weak D match, TRBD1 (6 bases). Germline CDR1 and CDR2: SGHDN and FVKESK. V lost 2 bases to trimming and J lost 5 bases, with 6 bases between them. The CDR3 consists of 12 residues. The DNA of the CDR3 is TGTGCCAGCAGCCAAACAGGGTATGGCTACACCTTC. This sequence encodes CASSQTGYGYTF.

This chain connects TRBV10-1 to TRBJ1-3; D may be TRBD1 (5 bases). The CDR3 is 14 amino acids. Trimming shortened V by 2 bases and J by 2 bases, and 7 bases separated the two germline ends. The V gene's germline CDR1 is WNHNN and CDR2 SYGVQD (reference sequence). For the CDR3, the DNA is TGCGCCAGCAGTGAGCGGACACCTGGAAACACCATATATTTT. It specifies CASSERTPGNTIYF.

V and J are TRBV10-3 and TRBJ2-3; 13 bases are shared with TRBD2. This CDR3 has 17 residues. After removal of 2 bases from V and 0 bases from J, the junction contained 2 bases not matched to a gene. CDR1 is ENHRY and CDR2 is SYGVKD in the germline V gene. Here the CDR3 DNA reads TGTGCCATCAGTGAGAGGACTAGCGGGGGAAGCACAGATACGCAGTATTTT. This sequence encodes CAISERTSGGSTDTQYF.

The chain uses TRBV18 and TRBJ1-2; TRBD1 agrees at 9 bases. The CDR3 is made up of 15 amino acids. V dropped 4 bases and J dropped 4; count of bases not matched to a gene: 7. Germline lookup yields CDR1 KGHSH and CDR2 LQKENI. CDR3 protein: CASSQAGTGSYGYTF. DNA of the CDR3: TGTGCCAGCTCACAAGCCGGGACAGGGAGCTATGGCTACACCTTC.

In this sample, this clone turned up once. The chain combines TRBV6-1 with TRBJ2-2, with a weak D call TRBD2 (6 bases). This CDR3 has 14 amino acids. Germline-derived CDR1 and CDR2 are MNHNS and SASEGT. The germline V and J ends were trimmed by 2 bases and 7 bases, with 11 bases remaining between them. CDR3 coding DNA: TGTGCCAGCAGTGAATTCGCGGGGAACGGGGAGCTGTTTTTT. Protein product: CASSEFAGNGELFF.

V usage is TRBV10-2 and J usage is TRBJ2-7, with TRBD1 matching 10 bases. Germline values: CDR1 WSHSY, CDR2 SAAADI. J gave up 3 bases and V 6 bases, and 5 bases lay outside the gene matches. The CDR3 runs to 14 residues. The DNA of the CDR3 is TGCGCCAGCAGACGGGACAGGGGTATCTACGAGCAGTACTTC. Its protein product is CASRRDRGIYEQYF.

The chain uses TRBV25-1 and TRBJ1-3; 8 bases map to TRBD1. The CDR3 totals 15 residues. Unmatched junction bases numbered 6, after V lost 8 bases and J lost 0 bases. Germline CDR1 MGHDK, CDR2 SYGVNS. In DNA, the CDR3 is TGTGCCAGCGGGACAGGTGGATTCTCTGGAAACACCATATATTTT. This encodes CASGTGGFSGNTIYF.

This chain connects TRBV29-1 to TRBJ1-5, with 7 bases matching TRBD1. This CDR3 has 13 residues. The J segment lost 3 bases and the V segment lost 6 bases, leaving 5 bases of the junction unmatched. Germline lookup yields CDR1 SQVTM and CDR2 ANQGSEA. The CDR3 here is CSVLRGPNQPQHF. The CDR3 coding sequence is TGCAGCGTCCTAAGGGGGCCCAATCAGCCCCAGCATTTT.

The chain joins TRBV19 to TRBJ1-1; D uncertain. The CDR3 totals 12 residues. V shed 5 bases and J shed 5 bases, with 9 bases lying between them. CDR1 and CDR2 (germline): LNHDA, SQIVND (reference sequence). CDR3 protein: CASSEGGTEAFF. CDR3 in DNA: TGTGCCAGTAGTGAGGGAGGAACTGAAGCTTTCTTT.

This chain links TRBV4-3 with TRBJ1-1, with D tentatively TRBD1 (5 bases). This CDR3 contains 15 residues. The V end lost 1 base, the J end lost 1 base, and 10 bases lay between the germline ends. Per the germline V gene, CDR1 is LGHNA and CDR2 is YSLEER. DNA of the CDR3: TGCGCCAGCAGCCAAGTGTCAACAGGGAACACTGAAGCTTTCTTT. Translated, it gives CASSQVSTGNTEAFF.